This T cell receptor (beta chain) was retrieved from a study of T cell responses to AZD1222 COVID-19 vaccine. Findings and limits, study-wide: Females outnumbered males among donors, who were mostly white British; clonal diversity was possibly underestimated. Spike-specific TCR breadth and depth went up after people got two AZD1222 doses. The CD4 TCRs associated with vaccination extended across spike and predominated at 160-218 and 743-854.

The repertoire was sequenced with immunoSEQ multiplex PCR; TCRdb's copy has only in-frame clones and lacks some. The table includes 55,000 to 80,000 clones, over 70% detected once. J gave up 4 bases and V 3 bases, and 7 bases lay outside the gene matches. The germline V gene has CDR1 LGHNA and CDR2 YSLEER. This CDR3 spans 16 amino acids. Note on this clone: What it binds is not known.

The receptor comes from an adult in good health. V is TRBV4-3 and J is TRBJ2-3; TRBD1 matches at 10 bases. The input for sequencing was peripheral blood, taken on day 0 of AZD1222 vaccination. Here the CDR3 reads CASSQWDRGEADTQYF. The CDR3 nucleotides are TGCGCCAGCAGCCAGTGGGACAGGGGAGAGGCAGATACGCAGTATTTT.